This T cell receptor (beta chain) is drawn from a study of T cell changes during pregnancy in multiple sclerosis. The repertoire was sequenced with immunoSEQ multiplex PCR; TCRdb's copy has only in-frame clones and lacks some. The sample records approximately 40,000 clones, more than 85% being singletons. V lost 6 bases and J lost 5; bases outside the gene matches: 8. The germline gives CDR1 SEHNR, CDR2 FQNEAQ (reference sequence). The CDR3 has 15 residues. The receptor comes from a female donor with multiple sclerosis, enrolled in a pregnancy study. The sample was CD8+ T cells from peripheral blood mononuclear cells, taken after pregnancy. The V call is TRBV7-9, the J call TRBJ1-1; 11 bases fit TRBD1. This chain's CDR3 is CASSIGTGGFTEAFF. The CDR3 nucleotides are TGTGCCAGCAGTATAGGGACAGGGGGTTTTACTGAAGCTTTCTTT.